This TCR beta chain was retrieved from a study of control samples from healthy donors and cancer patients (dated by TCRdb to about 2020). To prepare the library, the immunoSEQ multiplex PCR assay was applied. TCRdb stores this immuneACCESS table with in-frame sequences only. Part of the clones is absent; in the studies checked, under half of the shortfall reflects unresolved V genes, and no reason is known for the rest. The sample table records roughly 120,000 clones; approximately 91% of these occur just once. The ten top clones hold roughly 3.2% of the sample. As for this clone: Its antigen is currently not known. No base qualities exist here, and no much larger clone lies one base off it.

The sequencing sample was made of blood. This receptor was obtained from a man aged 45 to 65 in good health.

The DNA reads as follows: TGTGCCAGCAGCTTGGACGGATCGGGTAACTATGGCTACACCTTC. It translates as CASSLDGSGNYGYTF. The V and J genes are TRBV7-3 and TRBJ1-2; the D gene is not confidently resolved. The germline V gene encodes CDR1 SGHTA and CDR2 FQGTGA. Cut back by 3 bases and 1 base, the V and J ends lie 12 bases apart. From the cysteine through the phenylalanine, the CDR3 covers 15 amino acids. Just the 45-base CDR3 DNA is kept, in frame starting at base 1.